These 5 T cell receptor beta chains were all obtained from the same sample, sequenced in a study of naive and memory T cell subsets. Study-wide results and limits: Naive repertoires, especially CD8, held a few larger clonotypes, possibly memory cells re-expressing CD45RA.

These receptors' antigens are unknown. Two oligonucleotides, mixed equimolar, formed the beta constant-region primer covering TRBC1 and TRBC2. The ligated cDNA underwent four PCR rounds using SP2 and nested alpha and beta constant-region primers. TCRdb analysed the UMI-ligation and nested PCR reads with MiXCR anew, one entry per CDR3 protein. The table has around 140,000 distinct CDR3 sequences, approximately 20% seen once. The sample was naive CD8+ T cells from blood. The receptors here all came from a human donor in good health.

This clonotype was observed a few times. The chain combines TRBV30 with TRBJ2-7; D is unclear. The CDR3 sequence is 12 residues long. The V gene lost 3 bases and the J gene lost 6 bases, with 12 bases spanning the gap. CDR1 is GTSNPN, CDR2 SVGIG, per germline (reference sequence). The CDR3 here is CAWSHSIGEQYF. CDR3 nucleotides: TGTGCCTGGAGCCATTCTATTGGCGAGCAGTACTTC.

The chain couples TRBV27 to TRBJ2-2; a weak D match, TRBD1 (6 bases). V was pared by 5 bases and J by 5 bases, with 15 bases between. This CDR3 comprises 15 residues. Germline V lookup: CDR1 MNHEY, CDR2 SMNVEV (reference sequence). CDR3 region: CASSLQGFRTGELFF. CDR3 DNA sequence: TGTGCCAGCAGTCTACAGGGTTTTAGGACCGGGGAGCTGTTTTTT.

This clonotype was counted many times. The gene calls are TRBV12-3 or TRBV12-4 and TRBJ2-1, with D uncertain. The CDR3 has 12 residues. The V and J ends lost 3 bases and 1 base respectively, with 1 base between them. The CDR3, as DNA: TGTGCCAGCAGTTTTTCCTACAATGAGCAGTTCTTC. It codes for CASSFSYNEQFF.

The sample holds a few counts of this clonotype. The J gene is TRBJ1-2, the V gene TRBV28, with 7 nucleotides matching TRBD1. The junction had 12 bases not matched to a gene; V was cut back by 10 bases and J by 7 bases. CDR1 and CDR2 (germline): MDHEN, SYDVKM. The CDR3 length is 13 residues. The CDR3 DNA reads as TGTGCCATTTCCGAGACAGGGATCGTTGGCTACACCTTC. Its translation is CAISETGIVGYTF.

This clonotype was seen repeatedly, ten times or more. This chain joins TRBV12-3 or TRBV12-4 and TRBJ1-5, with unresolved D. V was cut by 1 base and J by 0 bases, with 1 base left in between. The CDR3 loop spans 13 amino acids. CDR3 nucleotide sequence: TGTGCCAGCAGTTTAGTTAGCAATCAGCCCCAGCATTTT. Amino acids: CASSLVSNQPQHF.